This T cell receptor beta chain appears in the sequencing data of a study of shared clonotypes between healthy human individuals. TCRdb's table, derived via immunoSEQ multiplex PCR, lists solely in-frame clones and lacks some. The sample includes 2 million to 3 million clones, 80% to 95% of them seen just once. A note on this clone: The same CDR3 also results from other DNA sequences found in this sample.

Trimming left V 1 base short and J 5 bases short, with 14 bases between. Germline CDR1 is SEHNR and CDR2 is FQNEAQ (reference sequence). CDR3 length: 15 amino acids. The sample taken for sequencing was naive CD4+ T cells from PBMCs. The subset denotes: CD45RA+ positively selected. The sequence came from a man younger than 35 in good health. Some clones in this sample may be carry-over from other donors' samples. V and J are TRBV7-9 and TRBJ2-5; possible D gene TRBD2, 5 bases. The CDR3 bases are TGTGCCAGCAGCTTAGTACCCGGGGTTCAGGAGACCCAGTACTTC. This codes for CASSLVPGVQETQYF. Combining the CDR3 with reference TRBV7-9 and TRBJ2-5 gives the whole variable domain DTGVSQNPRHKITKRGQNVTFRCDPISEHNRLYWYRQTLGQGPEFLTYFQNEAQLEKSRLLSDRFSAERPKGSFSTLEIQRTEQGDSAMYLCASSLVPGVQETQYFGPGTRLLVL.